This TCR beta chain was captured by sequencing in a study of CD8 T cells in ankylosing spondylitis. This CDR3 contains 15 residues. Deletions cut 5 bases from V and 0 bases from J, with 11 bases between. This clonotype has only a few counts. Its matching antigen is unknown. Quantitative 5'-RACE with molecular barcodes was used to make the TCR beta libraries. TCRdb ran MiXCR on the 5' RACE reads and lists one entry per CDR3 protein. The table includes 670,000 or so distinct CDR3 sequences, under 20% detected once. The study, taken as a whole, reports: Ankylosing spondylitis blood seemed to carry a telltale TCR beta motif made of about 8 highly homologous variants. Existing reports had already noted some motif variants in reactive arthritis synovial fluid and blood. Clones linked with disease were CD8+ and fairly uncommon in the peripheral blood. It was reported that disease-linked clones were significantly enriched in matched ankylosing spondylitis synovial fluid.

The gene calls are TRBV12-3 or TRBV12-4 and TRBJ2-1, with a possible D match to TRBD2 (6 bases). The sample comprised blood, either unsorted or a sorted T cell fraction (not recorded which). This clonotype was obtained from a male donor with ankylosing spondylitis. CDR3 nucleotides: TGTGCCAGCAGTACCCTAGCGACCTCCTACAATGAGCAGTTCTTC. Amino acids: CASSTLATSYNEQFF.